This T cell receptor (beta chain) originates from a study of T cell repertoires in cytomegalovirus infection. For the study at large: In public TCR beta signatures, there were indications of both CMV infection and matching HLA type.

TCRdb used MiXCR to reprocess the reads, holding one entry per CDR3 protein. The data contain 45,000 to 60,000 distinct CDR3 sequences, around 20% of them singletons. The V end lost 6 bases, the J end lost 6 bases, and 13 bases lay between the germline ends. The CDR3 has 13 residues. Germline lookup yields CDR1 MNHEY and CDR2 SMNVEV (reference sequence). On this clonotype: Its cognate antigen is unknown.

The sample was CD8+ T cells from cultured PBMCs, taken from culture after CMV antigen stimulation. The TCR was taken from a human donor in good health (CMV status not recorded). Some clones in this sample may be carry-over from other donors' samples. The gene calls are TRBV27 and TRBJ2-3; D might be TRBD1 or TRBD2, each matching 5 bases. The CDR3 reads CASSSWGYDTQYF. The CDR3 nucleotides are TGTGCCAGCAGCTCGTGGGGGTACGATACGCAGTATTTT.